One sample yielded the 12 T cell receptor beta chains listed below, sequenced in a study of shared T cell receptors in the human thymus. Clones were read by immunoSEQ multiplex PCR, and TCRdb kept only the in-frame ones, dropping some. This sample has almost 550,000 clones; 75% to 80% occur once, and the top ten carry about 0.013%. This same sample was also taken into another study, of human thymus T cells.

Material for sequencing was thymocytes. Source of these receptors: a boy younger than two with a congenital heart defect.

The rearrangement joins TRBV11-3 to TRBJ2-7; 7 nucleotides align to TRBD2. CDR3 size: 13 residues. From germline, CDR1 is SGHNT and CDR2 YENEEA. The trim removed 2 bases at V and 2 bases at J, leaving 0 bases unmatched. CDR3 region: CASSLTSAYEQYF. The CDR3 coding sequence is TGTGCCAGCAGCTTAACTAGCGCCTACGAGCAGTACTTC.

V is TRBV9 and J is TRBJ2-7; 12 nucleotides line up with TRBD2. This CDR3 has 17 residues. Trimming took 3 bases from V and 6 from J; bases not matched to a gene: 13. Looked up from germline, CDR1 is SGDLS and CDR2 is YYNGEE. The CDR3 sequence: CASSAEPRSSGRVEQYF. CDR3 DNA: TGTGCCAGCAGCGCAGAGCCACGATCTAGCGGGAGGGTCGAGCAGTACTTC.

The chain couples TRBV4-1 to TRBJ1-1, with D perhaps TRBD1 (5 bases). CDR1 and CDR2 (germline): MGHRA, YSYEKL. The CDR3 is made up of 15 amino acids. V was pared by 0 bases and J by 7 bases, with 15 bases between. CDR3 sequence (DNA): TGCGCCAGCAGCCAAGAAGTTGCAGGGTTCGGTGAAGCTTTCTTT. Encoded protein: CASSQEVAGFGEAFF.

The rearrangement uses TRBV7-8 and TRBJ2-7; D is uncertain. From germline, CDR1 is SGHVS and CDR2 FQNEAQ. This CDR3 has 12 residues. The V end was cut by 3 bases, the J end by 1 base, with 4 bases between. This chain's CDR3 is CASSFTSYEQYF. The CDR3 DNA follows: TGTGCCAGCAGCTTCACTTCCTACGAGCAGTACTTC.

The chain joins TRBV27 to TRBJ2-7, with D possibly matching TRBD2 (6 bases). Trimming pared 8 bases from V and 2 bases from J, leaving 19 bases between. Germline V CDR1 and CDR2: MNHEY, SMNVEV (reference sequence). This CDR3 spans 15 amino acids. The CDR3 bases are TGTGCCAGCTCACCACACTGGCGGGGCCCCTACGAGCAGTACTTC. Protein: CASSPHWRGPYEQYF.

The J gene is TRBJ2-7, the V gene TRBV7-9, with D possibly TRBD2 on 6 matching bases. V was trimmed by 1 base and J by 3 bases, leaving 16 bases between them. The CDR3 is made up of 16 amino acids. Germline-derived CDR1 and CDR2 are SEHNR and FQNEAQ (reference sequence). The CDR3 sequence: CASSLEIRERFYEQYF. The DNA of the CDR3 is TGTGCCAGCAGCTTAGAGATACGGGAGAGATTCTACGAGCAGTACTTC.

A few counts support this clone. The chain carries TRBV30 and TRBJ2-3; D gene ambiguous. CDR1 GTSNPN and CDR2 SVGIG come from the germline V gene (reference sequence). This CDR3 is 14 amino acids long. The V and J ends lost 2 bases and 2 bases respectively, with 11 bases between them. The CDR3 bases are TGTGCCTGGAGTCCCTGGGCCTACACAGATACGCAGTATTTT. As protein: CAWSPWAYTDTQYF.

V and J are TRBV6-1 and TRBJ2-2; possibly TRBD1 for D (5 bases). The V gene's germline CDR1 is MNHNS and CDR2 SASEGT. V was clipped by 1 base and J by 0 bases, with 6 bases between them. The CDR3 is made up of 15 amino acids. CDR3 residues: CASSEGQSNTGELFF. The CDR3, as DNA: TGTGCCAGCAGTGAAGGACAGTCGAACACCGGGGAGCTGTTTTTT.

CDR3: CASSRIRGRGYTF. The CDR3 DNA follows: TGTGCCAGCAGCCGGATCAGGGGGCGGGGCTACACCTTC. The rearrangement joins TRBV13 to TRBJ1-2; 8 nucleotides align to TRBD1. CDR1 PRHDT and CDR2 FYEKMQ come from the germline V gene (reference sequence). The CDR3 extends over 13 amino acids. V shed 5 bases, J shed 8 bases, and the junction held 7 bases outside the gene matches.

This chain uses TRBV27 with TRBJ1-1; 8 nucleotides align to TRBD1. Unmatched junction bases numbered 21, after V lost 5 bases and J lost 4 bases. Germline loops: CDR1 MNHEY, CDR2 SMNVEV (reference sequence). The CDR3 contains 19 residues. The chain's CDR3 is CASSPRATRTGSGGTEAFF. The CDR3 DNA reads TGTGCCAGCAGTCCTAGGGCCACTAGGACAGGGAGTGGGGGCACTGAAGCTTTCTTT.

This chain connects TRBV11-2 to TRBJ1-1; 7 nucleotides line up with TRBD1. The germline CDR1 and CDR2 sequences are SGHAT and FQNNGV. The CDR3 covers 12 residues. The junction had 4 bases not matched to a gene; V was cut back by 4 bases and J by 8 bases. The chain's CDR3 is CASSSDRVEAFF. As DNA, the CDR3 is TGTGCCAGCAGCTCAGACAGGGTCGAAGCTTTCTTT.

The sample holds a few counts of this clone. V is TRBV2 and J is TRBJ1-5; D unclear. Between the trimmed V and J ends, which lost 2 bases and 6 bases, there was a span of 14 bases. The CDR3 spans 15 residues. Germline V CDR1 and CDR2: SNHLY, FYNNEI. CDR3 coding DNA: TGTGCCAGCAGTGAACGCGGCGGGTGGCGTCAGCCCCAGCATTTT. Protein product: CASSERGGWRQPQHF.